This T cell receptor beta chain was identified in a study of blood T cell repertoires in COVID-19. As for the study in general: PBMCs, B-cell-depleted T cells, or T cells were the source of the cDNA or gDNA that made up the material.

With V trimmed by 0 bases and J by 4 bases, 9 bases remained unmatched. Germline CDR1 SGHVS, CDR2 FNYEAQ. The CDR3 runs 16 residues. This clone was observed a single time. The assay was immunoSEQ multiplex PCR, and TCRdb's table has in-frame clones only and misses some. This sample has 350,000 to 400,000 clones, with more than 75% found just once. Participant ages covered about 18 to 100 years across some 25 US areas. The sample consisted of PBMCs or T cells enriched from blood (not recorded which). The chain joins TRBV7-6 to TRBJ2-7; TRBD2 agrees at 7 bases. The clonotype comes from a woman in her late teens or twenties who had recovered from COVID-19. This CDR3 reads CASSLAAGGGPYEQYF. Written as DNA, the CDR3 is TGTGCCAGCAGCTTAGCCGCTGGCGGGGGACCTTACGAGCAGTACTTC.